What follows is one T cell receptor beta chain and its context. Its antigen is not known. At one end, the junction sequence differs from germline, possibly due to a read error. This sample stems from a study of cytomegalovirus exposure and HLA in healthy donors. Findings and caveats of the study: Cytomegalovirus association was assigned to some 160 TCR beta chains. Earlier findings revealed that most TCR beta V segments proved productive either about 87% or about 30% of the time. In a later analysis, the majority of CMV-associated beta chains seemingly showed HLA restriction.

The study ran its PCR with 60 Vbeta and 13 Jbeta primers. The method was immunoSEQ multiplex PCR; TCRdb's version includes in-frame clones alone and lacks a portion of them. Among 40,000 or so clones listed, roughly four fifths were seen once. Germline V gene lookup returns CDR1 MNHNS and CDR2 SASEGT. There are 12 residues in the CDR3. The chain carries TRBV6-1 and TRBJ2-7; the D gene is possibly TRBD1 (6 bases). What was sequenced was PBMCs. This sequence originates from a young woman in good health and CMV-seropositive. Written as DNA, the CDR3 is TGTGCCAGCAGTCCCTTAGGGGGTGAGGTGCGCTTC. Amino acid sequence: CASSPLGGEVRF.